This entry describes one T cell receptor (beta chain). As yet, its antigen is unknown. Primers for the PCR totalled 60 Vbeta and 13 Jbeta. Clones were sequenced by immunoSEQ multiplex PCR, and TCRdb holds only the in-frame ones, with some missing. The sample records 120,000 or so clones, about three quarters being singletons. This CDR3 comprises 13 residues. V gave up 5 bases and J gave up 4 bases, with 11 bases separating them. Germline assignment: CDR1 MNHEY and CDR2 SVGAGI. The data belong to a study of cytomegalovirus exposure and HLA in healthy donors. Study results and limitations: Clonal expansion, a later analysis showed, was greater in HLA-associated TCR beta chains than in equally common others.

This clonotype originated in a woman in her thirties or forties in good health and CMV-seronegative. What was sequenced was PBMCs. The chain is built from TRBV6-5 and TRBJ1-2; D unclear. CDR3 protein: CASSPTPFYGYTF. In DNA form, the CDR3 reads TGTGCCAGCAGTCCCACACCTTTCTATGGCTACACCTTC.